The rows below give T cell receptor beta chains drawn from one sample of a study of cytomegalovirus exposure and HLA in healthy donors. This table comes from immunoSEQ multiplex PCR, and its TCRdb copy is limited to in-frame clones, with some not included. The sample carries more than 80,000 clones, about three quarters recorded once. Sequenced input: PBMCs. These TCRs come from a human donor in good health. Both conserved end residues are part of each CDR3. The D gene is left open where the match is weak. Rows give clone size only sometimes, using once, few, many, or a class for an expanded clone.

>TRBV18|TRBJ1-2|-|TRBD1
TGTGCCAGCTCACCGCGTACCTCACAGGGGGGAGATGGCTACACCTTC
CASSPRTSQGGDGYTF
>TRBV2|TRBJ2-1|-|-
TGTGCGTTTGCAAGGACTTCAACCTACAATGAGCAGTTCTTC
CAFARTSTYNEQFF
>TRBV6-1|TRBJ2-5|-|TRBD2
TGTGCCAGCAGTGCGACTAGCGGGGGATCACAAGAGACCCAGTACTTC
CASSATSGGSQETQYF
>TRBV5-1|TRBJ2-3|-|TRBD2
TGCGCCAGCAGCTTGGCATCTAGCGGGAGAACAGATACGCAGTATTTT
CASSLASSGRTDTQYF
>TRBV7-2|TRBJ1-5|few|TRBD1
TGTGCCAGCGCAGGGGGTGTCAATCAGCCCCAGCATTTT
CASAGGVNQPQHF
>TRBV29-1|TRBJ2-7|-|TRBD1
TGCAGCGGACTACAGGGGTCCGCCTACGAGCAGTACTTC
CSGLQGSAYEQYF
>TRBV5-1|TRBJ2-7|-|-
TGCGCCAGCAGGACCGACAGTTCTCAGTCCTACGAGCAGTACTTC
CASRTDSSQSYEQYF
>TRBV5-1|TRBJ1-2|-|-
TGCGCCAGCAGCTTGATGGACAACAACTATGGCTACACCTTC
CASSLMDNNYGYTF
>TRBV19|TRBJ2-7|once|-
TGTGCCAGTAGTATACAGGGGACCTACGAGCAGTACTTC
CASSIQGTYEQYF
>TRBV5-1|TRBJ1-3|-|-
TGCGCCAGCAGCCTCAGGCCTTTGGGCTCTGGAAACACCATATATTTT
CASSLRPLGSGNTIYF
>TRBV11-2|TRBJ1-5|-|TRBD1
TGTGCCAGCAGCTTAGATCAGACAGGGGCCCAGCCCCAGCATTTT
CASSLDQTGAQPQHF
>TRBV7-9|TRBJ2-4|-|-
TGTGCCAGCAGCTACCCTCCAGGGGCCCCAGAAAAAAACATTCAGTACTTC
CASSYPPGAPEKNIQYF
>TRBV2|TRBJ1-6|-|TRBD1
TGTGCCAGCAGACGGGACAGAAATTCACCCCTCCACTTT
CASRRDRNSPLHF
>TRBV5-4|TRBJ2-7|-|TRBD2
TGTGCCAGCAGCTTGAAGCGGGGGGCCGAGCAGTACTTC
CASSLKRGAEQYF
>TRBV25-1|TRBJ1-2|few|TRBD1
TGTGCCAGCAGTGAATATGGGACAGCCTATGGCTACACCTTC
CASSEYGTAYGYTF
>TRBV7-8|TRBJ1-2|-|TRBD1
TGTGCCAGCAGCCTACGACAGGGCGGAGGCTACACCTTC
CASSLRQGGGYTF
>TRBV7-9|TRBJ2-3|-|TRBD2
TGTGCCAGCAGCTTAGCGCGACTAGCGGGCTCTAGAGATACGCAGTATTTT
CASSLARLAGSRDTQYF
>TRBV11-2|TRBJ1-1|-|-
TGTGCCAGCAGCCACCAGGGTGGGAACACTGAAGCTTTCTTT
CASSHQGGNTEAFF
>TRBV5-1|TRBJ2-2|-|TRBD1
TGCGCCAGCAGCATGGCAGGGGGCCGGACCGGGGAGCTGTTTTTT
CASSMAGGRTGELFF
>TRBV30|TRBJ1-5|-|-
TGTGCCTGGAGTGCGGGGGTAGGACAGCCCCAGCATTTT
CAWSAGVGQPQHF
>TRBV2|TRBJ2-1|-|TRBD2
TGTGCCAGCAGTGAAGCGCCCGTAGGTGTAGCGGGGGGACTGCGGTTCTTC
CASSEAPVGVAGGLRFF
>TRBV5-5|TRBJ2-5|once|TRBD1
TGTGCCAGCAGCACCGGGACAGGGGGTTTAAGAGAGGAGACCCAGTACTTC
CASSTGTGGLREETQYF
>TRBV7-9|TRBJ2-2|-|TRBD2
TGTGCCAGCAGCGGGTCTAGCGGGTCGTACACCGGGGAGCTGTTTTTT
CASSGSSGSYTGELFF
>TRBV2|TRBJ1-3|-|-
TGTGCCAGCAGTGGCCCATCAGGGATTAGAAACACCATATATTTT
CASSGPSGIRNTIYF